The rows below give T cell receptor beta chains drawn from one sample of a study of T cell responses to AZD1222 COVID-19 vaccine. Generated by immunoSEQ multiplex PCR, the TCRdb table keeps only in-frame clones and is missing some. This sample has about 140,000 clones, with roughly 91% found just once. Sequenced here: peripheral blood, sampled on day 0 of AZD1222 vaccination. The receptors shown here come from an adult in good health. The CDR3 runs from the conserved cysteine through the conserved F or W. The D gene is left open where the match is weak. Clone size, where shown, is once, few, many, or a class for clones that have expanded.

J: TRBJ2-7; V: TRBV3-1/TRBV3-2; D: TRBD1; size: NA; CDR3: CASSPRSQGVQYF; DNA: TGTGCCAGCAGCCCAAGGTCTCAGGGGGTGCAGTACTTC
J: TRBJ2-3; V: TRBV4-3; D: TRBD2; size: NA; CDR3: CASSRTSGGQNTQYF; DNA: TGCGCCAGCAGTCGCACTAGCGGGGGTCAGAATACGCAGTATTTT
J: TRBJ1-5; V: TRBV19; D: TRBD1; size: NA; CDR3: CATGQGDYQPQHF; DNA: TGTGCCACCGGACAGGGAGACTATCAGCCCCAGCATTTT
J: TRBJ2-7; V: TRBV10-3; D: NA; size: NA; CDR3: CAISRGTIYEQYF; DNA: TGTGCCATCAGCAGGGGAACGATCTACGAGCAGTACTTC
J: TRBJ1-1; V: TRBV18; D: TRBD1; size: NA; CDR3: CASSPMAGGMWNTEAFF; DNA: TGTGCCAGCTCACCGATGGCAGGGGGCATGTGGAACACTGAAGCTTTCTTT
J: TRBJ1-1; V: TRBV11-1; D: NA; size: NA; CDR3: CASSLGVRPLEAFF; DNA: TGTGCCAGCAGCTTAGGTGTCCGCCCCCTTGAAGCTTTCTTT
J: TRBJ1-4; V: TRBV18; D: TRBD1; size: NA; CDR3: CASSRTGTEGEKLFF; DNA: TGTGCCAGCTCACGGACCGGGACAGAAGGCGAAAAACTGTTTTTT
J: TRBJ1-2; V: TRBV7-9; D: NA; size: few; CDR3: CASSLEGYGYTF; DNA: TGTGCCAGCAGCTTAGAGGGTTATGGCTACACCTTC
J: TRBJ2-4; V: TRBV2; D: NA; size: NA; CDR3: CASSEGAQGTYIQYF; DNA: TGTGCCAGCAGTGAAGGAGCCCAGGGGACGTACATTCAGTACTTC
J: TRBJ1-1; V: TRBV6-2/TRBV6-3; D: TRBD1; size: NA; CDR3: CASSVDSGGARTEAFF; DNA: TGTGCCAGCAGTGTAGATTCAGGGGGCGCCCGGACTGAAGCTTTCTTT
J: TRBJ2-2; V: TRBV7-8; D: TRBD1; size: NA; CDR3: CASTPRRGQGKSGELFF; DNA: TGTGCCAGCACCCCGAGGCGGGGACAGGGGAAGTCCGGGGAGCTGTTTTTT
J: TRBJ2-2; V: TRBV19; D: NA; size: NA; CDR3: CASSIGGTYTGELFF; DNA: TGTGCCAGTAGTATAGGAGGGACATATACCGGGGAGCTGTTTTTT
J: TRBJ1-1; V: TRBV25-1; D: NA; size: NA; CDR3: CASSEQGKSTEAFF; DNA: TGTGCCAGCAGTGAACAGGGGAAAAGCACTGAAGCTTTCTTT
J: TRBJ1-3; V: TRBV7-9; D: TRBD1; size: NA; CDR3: CASTRTGTGNTIYF; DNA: TGTGCCAGCACACGGACAGGGACTGGAAACACCATATATTTT
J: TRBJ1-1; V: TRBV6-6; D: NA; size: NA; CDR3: CASSYGTANTEAFF; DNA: TGTGCCAGCAGTTACGGGACGGCAAACACTGAAGCTTTCTTT
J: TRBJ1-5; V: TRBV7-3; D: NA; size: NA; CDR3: CASSLNANQPQHF; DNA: TGTGCCAGCAGCTTAAACGCAAATCAGCCCCAGCATTTT
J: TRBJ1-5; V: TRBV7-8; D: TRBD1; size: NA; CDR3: CASSPNYRGTNQPQHF; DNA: TGTGCCAGCAGCCCAAATTACAGGGGGACCAATCAGCCCCAGCATTTT
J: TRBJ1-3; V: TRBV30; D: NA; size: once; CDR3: CAWTVSGNTIYF; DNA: TGTGCCTGGACAGTCTCTGGAAACACCATATATTTT
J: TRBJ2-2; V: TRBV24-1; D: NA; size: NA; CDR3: CATSEATGTQHGELFF; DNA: TGTGCCACCAGTGAAGCTACCGGGACTCAACACGGGGAGCTGTTTTTT
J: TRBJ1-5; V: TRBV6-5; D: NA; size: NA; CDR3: CASSYSQEQPQHF; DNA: TGTGCCAGCAGTTACTCCCAGGAGCAGCCCCAGCATTTT
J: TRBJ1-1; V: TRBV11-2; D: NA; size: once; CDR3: CASSLGGHRMGTEAFF; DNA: TGTGCCAGCAGCTTAGGCGGACACAGAATGGGGACTGAAGCTTTCTTT
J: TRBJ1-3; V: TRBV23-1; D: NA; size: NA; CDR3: CASRGRRSSSGNTIYF; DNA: TGCGCCAGCCGGGGACGGCGCTCGAGCTCTGGAAACACCATATATTTT
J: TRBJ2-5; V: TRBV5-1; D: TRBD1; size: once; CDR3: CASSPTGGQETQYF; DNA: TGCGCCAGCAGTCCGACAGGGGGCCAAGAGACCCAGTACTTC
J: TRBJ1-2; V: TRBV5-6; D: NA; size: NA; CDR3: CASSLGIPGQEGDGYTF; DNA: TGTGCCAGCAGCTTAGGTATCCCAGGGCAGGAGGGGGATGGCTACACCTTC
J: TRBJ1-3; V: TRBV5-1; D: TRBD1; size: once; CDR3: CASSLTGDGNTIYF; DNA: TGCGCCAGCAGCCTGACAGGGGATGGAAACACCATATATTTT
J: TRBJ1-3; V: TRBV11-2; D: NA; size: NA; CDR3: CASSAPRGRRNTIYF; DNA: TGTGCCAGCAGCGCGCCTCGGGGGCGGAGAAACACCATATATTTT
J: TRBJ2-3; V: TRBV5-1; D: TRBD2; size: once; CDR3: CASSSAGGPADTQYF; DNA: TGCGCCAGCAGCTCGGCGGGGGGGCCTGCAGATACGCAGTATTTT
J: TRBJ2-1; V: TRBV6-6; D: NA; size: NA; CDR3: CASSRNRDTGPNEQFF; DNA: TGTGCCAGCAGCCGAAACCGGGACACAGGCCCGAATGAGCAGTTCTTC
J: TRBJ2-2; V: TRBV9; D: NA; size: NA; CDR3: CASSVGGGDTGELFF; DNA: TGTGCCAGCAGCGTAGGAGGGGGAGACACCGGGGAGCTGTTTTTT
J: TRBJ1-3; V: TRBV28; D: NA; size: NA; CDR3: CASSFLRLDRENTIYF; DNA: TGTGCCAGCAGTTTTTTAAGGCTGGACAGAGAAAACACCATATATTTT
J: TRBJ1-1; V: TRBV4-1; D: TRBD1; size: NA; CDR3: CASSQEGTGDTEAFF; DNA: TGCGCCAGCAGCCAAGAGGGGACAGGGGACACTGAAGCTTTCTTT
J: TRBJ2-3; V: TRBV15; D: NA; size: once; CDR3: CATSRDVNGDTQYF; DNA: TGTGCCACCAGCAGAGATGTTAATGGGGATACGCAGTATTTT
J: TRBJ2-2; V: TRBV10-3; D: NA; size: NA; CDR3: CAARTHILNTGELFF; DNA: TGTGCCGCTCGGACCCACATCCTGAACACCGGGGAGCTGTTTTTT
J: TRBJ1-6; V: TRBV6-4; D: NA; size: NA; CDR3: CASSDIGGYGSPLHF; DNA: TGTGCCAGCAGTGACATTGGGGGATATGGTTCACCCCTCCACTTT
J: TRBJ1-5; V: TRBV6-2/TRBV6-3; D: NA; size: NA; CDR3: CASSFVGATQPQHF; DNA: TGTGCCAGCAGTTTTGTTGGGGCGACTCAGCCCCAGCATTTT
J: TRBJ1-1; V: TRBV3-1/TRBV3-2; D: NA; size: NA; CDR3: CASSQGMGDTEAFF; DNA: TGTGCCAGCAGCCAAGGTATGGGGGACACTGAAGCTTTCTTT
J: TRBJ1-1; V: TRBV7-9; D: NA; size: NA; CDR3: CASSLTEAFF; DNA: TGTGCCAGCAGCTTAACTGAAGCTTTCTTT
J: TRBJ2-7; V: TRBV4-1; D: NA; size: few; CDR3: CASSQVRGYEQYF; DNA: TGCGCCAGCAGCCAAGTAAGAGGGTACGAGCAGTACTTC